This is a list of T cell receptor beta chains from one sample in a study of cytotoxic CD8 clonotypes in ibrutinib-treated CLL. Sequencing was performed with immunoSEQ multiplex PCR; in TCRdb, only in-frame clones are kept and a portion is missing. The sample carries around 330,000 clones, around 66% recorded once. Sequenced here: PBMCs, sampled after 36 months of ibrutinib treatment. These receptors came from a human donor with chronic lymphocytic leukemia. CDR3s include the opening cysteine and the closing phenylalanine or tryptophan. D genes are given only for firm matches. The size field is filled for only some rows; it gives once, few, many or a size class.

j_call | d_call | clone_size | v_call | cdr3_nt | cdr3_aa
TRBJ2-1 | TRBD1 | - | TRBV5-1 | TGCGCCAGCAGCAATAGACCTAGGACAGGAAGGAATGAGCAGTTCTTC | CASSNRPRTGRNEQFF
TRBJ2-3 | - | - | TRBV13 | TGTGCCAGCAGCCTTGCCCCTCGAGATACGCAGTATTTT | CASSLAPRDTQYF
TRBJ2-1 | TRBD1 | - | TRBV2 | TGTGCCAGCAGAAAGGTGTGGACAGGGCACTCTGAGCAGTTCTTC | CASRKVWTGHSEQFF
TRBJ2-5 | - | - | TRBV5-6 | TGTGCCAGCAGCTTGGTTGGCATCAGGCCCCGGCGGGAGACCCAGTACTTC | CASSLVGIRPRRETQYF
TRBJ2-2 | - | few | TRBV5-4 | TGTGCCAGCAGCCATATGAACGGGGAGCTGTTTTTT | CASSHMNGELFF
TRBJ1-1 | - | - | TRBV25-1 | TGTGCCAGCAGTAGACTGAACACTGAAGCTTTCTTT | CASSRLNTEAFF
TRBJ2-7 | - | few | TRBV6-6 | TGTGCCAGCAGTCCCGGGACCTCAAGCTCCTACGAGCAGTACTTC | CASSPGTSSSYEQYF
TRBJ1-1 | - | - | TRBV18 | TGTGCCAGCTCACCGCTACAGGGAAGTCAGACTGAAGCTTTCTTT | CASSPLQGSQTEAFF
TRBJ1-2 | - | - | TRBV29-1 | TGCAGCGTACGAACCGTTCAGAACTATGGCTACACCTTC | CSVRTVQNYGYTF
TRBJ1-6 | - | - | TRBV7-6 | TGTGCCAGCAGCTTAGGTCCCAGCCGTAATTCACCCCTCCACTTT | CASSLGPSRNSPLHF
TRBJ1-5 | - | - | TRBV5-1 | TGCGCCAGCAGCTTGGACAGTGCTTTTCAGCCCCAGCATTTT | CASSLDSAFQPQHF
TRBJ2-1 | TRBD1 | once | TRBV6-6 | TGTGCCAGCACCCCAAGGTCCTCCACAGGGGGCAATGAGCAGTTCTTC | CASTPRSSTGGNEQFF
TRBJ2-3 | - | - | TRBV11-2 | TGTGCCAGCAGCGGGGGTTTGGACTTCATAGATACGCAGTATTTT | CASSGGLDFIDTQYF
TRBJ2-5 | TRBD1 | - | TRBV5-1 | TGCGCCAGCACCGGGACAGCTCAAGAGACCCAGTACTTC | CASTGTAQETQYF
TRBJ2-1 | TRBD2 | - | TRBV19 | TGTGCCAGCCAGACTAGCGGGAGGTCCAAGCAGTTCTTC | CASQTSGRSKQFF
TRBJ2-7 | - | - | TRBV5-1 | TGCGCCAGCAGCTCCACGGACATTTACGAGCAGTACTTC | CASSSTDIYEQYF
TRBJ2-7 | - | - | TRBV5-6 | TGTGCCAGCAGCTTGAGGTCTACGGGACTGCCAGGGAGGCAGTACTTC | CASSLRSTGLPGRQYF
TRBJ2-1 | - | - | TRBV7-2 | TGTGCCAGCAGTCCAATCCCCGGCAGATTGTTCTTC | CASSPIPGRLFF
TRBJ2-3 | - | - | TRBV7-8 | TGTGCCAGCAGTCGAGGGGGAGCGGGGCTCACAGATACGCAGTATTTT | CASSRGGAGLTDTQYF
TRBJ1-1 | - | - | TRBV10-3 | TGTGCCAGTCACAGGGCCGGGGACACTGAAGCTTTCTTT | CASHRAGDTEAFF
TRBJ2-7 | TRBD2 | - | TRBV2 | TGTGCCAGCAGTGCAACTAGCGGGGGGTCCTCCTACGAGCAGTACTTC | CASSATSGGSSYEQYF
TRBJ2-7 | - | few | TRBV29-1 | TGCAGCGTTGAGGGACGGGCCTACGAGCAGTACTTC | CSVEGRAYEQYF
TRBJ2-7 | - | - | TRBV7-2 | TGTGCCAGCAGCTTAAGCCGGGACGGCGAGCAGTACTTC | CASSLSRDGEQYF
TRBJ2-2 | - | - | TRBV21-1 | TGTGCCAGCAGCAAATGGGCGGGGGCCTTCACCGGGGAGCTGTTTTTT | CASSKWAGAFTGELFF
TRBJ2-7 | TRBD2 | once | TRBV10-3 | TGTGCCATCCGGGGACTAGCGGGATACGAGCAGTACTTC | CAIRGLAGYEQYF
TRBJ2-5 | - | - | TRBV15 | TGTGCCACCAGCAGAAGCTTCGAGACCCAGTACTTC | CATSRSFETQYF
TRBJ2-7 | - | - | TRBV2 | TGTGCCAGCAGGCAAGTGCACGAGCAGTACTTC | CASRQVHEQYF
TRBJ1-4 | - | - | TRBV5-4 | TGTGCCAGCAGCTTGGGTGGACAGATCGGGACCCAACTGTTTTTT | CASSLGGQIGTQLFF
TRBJ2-1 | TRBD2 | - | TRBV5-1 | TGCGCCAGCAGCTTGTTAGCGGGGAAGAACAATGAGCAGTTCTTC | CASSLLAGKNNEQFF
TRBJ1-3 | - | - | TRBV10-3 | TGTGCCATCGAGGAGACAGACCTCAACACCATATATTTT | CAIEETDLNTIYF
TRBJ1-2 | - | - | TRBV14 | TGTGCCAGCAGCCAAGACAGGTCTAACTATGGCTACACCTTC | CASSQDRSNYGYTF
TRBJ2-5 | TRBD2 | - | TRBV9 | TGTGCCAGCACCGGCTCTAGCGGGGGGGGGCTAGAGACCCAGTACTTC | CASTGSSGGGLETQYF
TRBJ2-7 | TRBD2 | - | TRBV5-1 | TGCGCCAGCAGCTTGGGTACTAGCGGGCTCTACGAGCAGTACTTC | CASSLGTSGLYEQYF
TRBJ2-5 | - | - | TRBV4-1 | TGCGCCAGCAGCCAAGGTGTGGGCTCTTCCCAAGAGACCCAGTACTTC | CASSQGVGSSQETQYF
TRBJ2-7 | - | - | TRBV11-1 | TGTGCCAGCAGCTCTACCCCAGGGTTTGAGCAGTACTTC | CASSSTPGFEQYF
TRBJ2-7 | - | - | TRBV4-1 | TGCGCCAGCAGCCGTCCCGGGACTGGTTCTGGCGAGCAGTACTTC | CASSRPGTGSGEQYF
TRBJ2-7 | - | - | TRBV2 | TGTGCCACCGGGGGACAGTACTACGAGCAGTACTTC | CATGGQYYEQYF
TRBJ1-5 | TRBD1 | - | TRBV4-3 | TGCGCCAGCAGCCAGTTACAGGGGCAGCCCCAGCATTTT | CASSQLQGQPQHF
TRBJ2-3 | - | - | TRBV29-1 | TGCAGCGTTGCGGGATCTAGCACAGATACGCAGTATTTT | CSVAGSSTDTQYF
TRBJ2-5 | TRBD2 | - | TRBV10-2 | TGCGCCAGCAGTGAGTGGGTCACTAGCGTAAAGACCCAGTACTTC | CASSEWVTSVKTQYF
TRBJ2-3 | - | - | TRBV14 | TGTGCCAGCAGCCTTAGAGGAGATACGCAGTATTTT | CASSLRGDTQYF